The 21 T cell receptor beta chains given below trace back to one sample, sequenced in a study of cytomegalovirus exposure and HLA in healthy donors. In the PCR, 60 Vbeta and 13 Jbeta primers were used. TCRdb keeps only in-frame clones here, not all; method: immunoSEQ multiplex PCR. Reported are approximately 190,000 clones; the ten largest clones contain roughly 0.74%. The sequencing input was PBMCs. These receptors all come from a boy younger than 18 in good health and CMV-seronegative.

J is TRBJ2-5 and V is TRBV11-3; D is unclear. Germline CDR1 is SGHNT and CDR2 is YENEEA. V was trimmed by 4 bases and J by 1 base, leaving 7 bases between them. This CDR3 has 13 amino acids. The CDR3 spells CASSSGFQETQYF. CDR3 coding DNA: TGTGCCAGCAGCTCAGGCTTCCAAGAGACCCAGTACTTC.

The chain recombines TRBV7-2 with TRBJ2-2; no firm D call. V was cut by 1 base and J by 1 base, with 10 bases left in between. The CDR3 runs 16 residues. Germline assignment: CDR1 SGHTA and CDR2 FQGNSA. The DNA for the CDR3 is TGTGCCAGCAGCTTAGGTGGGCCCCTGAACACCGGGGAGCTGTTTTTT. Translation: CASSLGGPLNTGELFF.

The CDR3 is CASSPQMPAGNTIYF. The CDR3 DNA sequence: TGTGCCAGCTCACCGCAAATGCCAGCTGGAAACACCATATATTTT. The J gene is TRBJ1-3, the V gene TRBV18; D unresolved. Germline loops: CDR1 KGHSH, CDR2 LQKENI. CDR3 length: 15 amino acids. The V end lost 3 bases, the J end lost 2 bases, and 11 bases lay between the germline ends.

The V gene is TRBV9, the J gene TRBJ2-5, with TRBD1 matching over 7 bases. J was trimmed by 6 bases and V by 0 bases; bases with no gene match: 8. The germline V gene encodes CDR1 SGDLS and CDR2 YYNGEE. This CDR3 comprises 15 residues. This chain's CDR3 is CASSVDLSRGQTQYF. CDR3 DNA sequence: TGTGCCAGCAGCGTAGACCTATCGAGGGGGCAGACCCAGTACTTC.

This chain links TRBV7-8 with TRBJ1-1; D is possibly TRBD1 (5 bases). CDR3 length: 14 residues. The germline V gene has CDR1 SGHVS and CDR2 FQNEAQ. V was cut by 1 base and J by 4 bases, with 10 bases left in between. The CDR3 coding sequence is TGTGCCAGCAGCTTAGGGGGCCGTGGCACTGAAGCTTTCTTT. Amino acid sequence: CASSLGGRGTEAFF.

This chain connects TRBV5-4 to TRBJ1-1; possibly TRBD1 for D (6 bases). The CDR3 consists of 14 residues. Germline CDR1 and CDR2: SGHNT and YYREEE (reference sequence). Trimming took 4 bases from V and 0 from J, leaving 10 bases between them. This CDR3 is CASSQGQVNTEAFF. CDR3 bases: TGTGCCAGCAGCCAGGGACAAGTGAACACTGAAGCTTTCTTT. Full variable domain (missing parts from reference TRBV5-4 and TRBJ1-1): ETGVTQSPTHLIKTRGQQVTLRCSSQSGHNTVSWYQQALGQGPQFIFQYYREEENGRGNFPPRFSGLQFPNYSSELNVNALELDDSALYLCASSQGQVNTEAFFGQGTRLTVV.

The chain employs TRBV30 and TRBJ1-5, with D tentatively TRBD1 (6 bases). With 3 bases removed from V and 5 bases from J, the gap between germline ends came to 11 bases. The germline gives CDR1 GTSNPN, CDR2 SVGIG (reference sequence). The CDR3 spans 13 residues. CDR3 DNA sequence: TGTGCCTGGAGCAGGGGACGGGATCAGCCCCAGCATTTT. This sequence encodes CAWSRGRDQPQHF. Supplemented by reference TRBV30 and TRBJ1-5, the full variable domain reads SQTIHQWPATLVQPVGSPLSLECTVEGTSNPNLYWYRQAAGRGLQLLFYSVGIGQISSEVPQNLSASRPQDRQFILSSKKLLLSDSGFYLCAWSRGRDQPQHFGDGTRLSIL.

The gene calls are TRBV10-1 and TRBJ2-1; 7 nucleotides agree with TRBD2. Germline V gene data show CDR1 as WNHNN and CDR2 as SYGVQD (reference sequence). The CDR3 sequence is 14 residues long. V lost 3 bases, J lost 8 bases, and 7 bases stayed unmatched. This chain's CDR3 is CASSDGGDADEQFF. The CDR3 nucleotides read TGCGCCAGCAGTGATGGGGGGGACGCGGATGAGCAGTTCTTC.

The chain joins TRBV6-5 to TRBJ1-2; TRBD1 matches 8 bases. J was trimmed by 6 bases and V by 5 bases; bases with no gene match: 8. Germline assignment: CDR1 MNHEY and CDR2 SVGAGI. The CDR3 has 14 residues. The chain's CDR3 is CASSRTGFIHGYTF. CDR3 nucleotide sequence: TGTGCCAGCAGTCGGACAGGGTTTATTCATGGCTACACCTTC.

J is TRBJ2-5 and V is TRBV18; D is perhaps TRBD2 (5 bases). The CDR3 sequence is 14 residues long. Germline CDR1 KGHSH, CDR2 LQKENI. With 1 base removed from V and 3 bases from J, the gap between germline ends came to 9 bases. Written as DNA, the CDR3 is TGTGCCAGCTCACCACTTCGGACTGAAGAGACCCAGTACTTC. Translated: CASSPLRTEETQYF. Looking up the rest from reference TRBV18 and TRBJ2-5 gives the full variable domain: NAGVMQNPRHLVRRRGQEARLRCSPMKGHSHVYWYRQLPEEGLKFMVYLQKENIIDESGMPKERFSAEFPKEGPSILRIQQVVRGDSAAYFCASSPLRTEETQYFGPGTRLLVL.

This chain joins TRBV5-4 and TRBJ1-1, with 8 bases lining up with TRBD1. The length of the CDR3 is 14 residues. J was trimmed by 4 bases and V by 4 bases; bases with no gene match: 6. The germline CDR1 and CDR2 sequences are SGHNT and YYREEE (reference sequence). The CDR3 DNA follows: TGTGCCAGCAGCCCGGACAGGGCGGGCACTGAAGCTTTCTTT. Amino acid sequence: CASSPDRAGTEAFF.

A word on this clone: This sample also contains other DNA sequences that code for the same CDR3. The V call is TRBV27, the J call TRBJ1-1; D remains ambiguous. The V gene lost 2 bases and the J gene lost 1 base, with 8 bases spanning the gap. Looked up from germline, CDR1 is MNHEY and CDR2 is SMNVEV (reference sequence). The CDR3 has 14 residues. The chain's CDR3 is CASSLSRGNTEAFF. CDR3 nucleotides: TGTGCCAGCAGTTTAAGTCGGGGGAACACTGAAGCTTTCTTT.

The chain joins TRBV5-4 to TRBJ2-5; 7 nucleotides agree with TRBD1. In germline, CDR1 is SGHNT, CDR2 YYREEE (reference sequence). V lost 5 bases and J lost 6; bases outside the gene matches: 10. This CDR3 region has 14 residues. CDR3 residues: CASRPWTGDKTQYF. CDR3 sequence (DNA): TGTGCCAGCAGACCATGGACAGGCGACAAGACCCAGTACTTC. The whole variable domain, filled in from reference TRBV5-4 and TRBJ2-5, reads ETGVTQSPTHLIKTRGQQVTLRCSSQSGHNTVSWYQQALGQGPQFIFQYYREEENGRGNFPPRFSGLQFPNYSSELNVNALELDDSALYLCASRPWTGDKTQYFGPGTRLLVL.

The chain carries TRBV4-1 and TRBJ1-1; D ambiguous. CDR3 length: 12 amino acids. From germline, CDR1 is MGHRA and CDR2 YSYEKL. The V gene lost 3 bases and the J gene lost 8 bases, with 10 bases spanning the gap. The DNA for the CDR3 is TGCGCCAGCAGCCACTATCGGAGGGAAGCTTTCTTT. This codes for CASSHYRREAFF.

The rearrangement joins TRBV2 to TRBJ1-1, with a weak D call TRBD1 (6 bases). The V gene's germline CDR1 is SNHLY and CDR2 FYNNEI. The CDR3 contains 14 residues. V was trimmed by 6 bases and J by 5 bases, leaving 16 bases between them. The CDR3 protein is CASRETGSDTEAFF. CDR3 sequence (DNA): TGTGCCAGCAGAGAAACAGGGTCTGATACTGAAGCTTTCTTT.

This chain uses TRBV15 with TRBJ2-7; 10 bases match TRBD1. The CDR3 is made up of 16 amino acids. Trimming cost V 2 bases and J 5 bases; bases outside gene matches: 9. Looked up from germline, CDR1 is LNHNV and CDR2 is YYDKDF (reference sequence). This CDR3 is CATSRHKDRGVNEQYF. The CDR3 DNA is TGTGCCACCAGCAGACACAAGGACAGGGGGGTCAACGAGCAGTACTTC.

The chain carries TRBV14 and TRBJ2-5; TRBD2 matches 7 bases. Trimming removed 4 bases from V and 1 base from J; junction bases left unmatched: 0. In germline, CDR1 is SGHDN, CDR2 FVKESK. The CDR3 has 13 amino acids. The CDR3: CASSRLAQETQYF. CDR3 DNA: TGTGCCAGCAGCCGACTAGCCCAAGAGACCCAGTACTTC.

The gene calls are TRBV2 and TRBJ1-1; TRBD1 might be the D (6 bases). There are 15 residues in the CDR3. Trimming took 8 bases from V and 3 from J, leaving 19 bases between them. Germline CDR1 SNHLY, CDR2 FYNNEI. CDR3 protein: CASDPFGTRYTEAFF. The CDR3 nucleotides read TGTGCCAGCGATCCGTTCGGGACAAGATACACTGAAGCTTTCTTT.

The rearrangement links TRBV4-3 to TRBJ1-6; no firm D call. Germline values: CDR1 LGHNA, CDR2 YSLEER. The length of the CDR3 is 15 residues. V lost 1 base, J lost 2 bases, and 6 bases lay in between. The DNA of the CDR3 is TGCGCCAGCAGCCAAGTCAGTACCTATAATTCACCCCTCCACTTT. Residues: CASSQVSTYNSPLHF.

V is TRBV19 and J is TRBJ2-5; 12 positions match TRBD1. The CDR3 contains 15 residues. CDR1 and CDR2 from the germline V gene are LNHDA and SQIVND (reference sequence). The ends lost 5 bases at V and 4 bases at J; junction bases unmatched: 5. The CDR3 loop is CASSFGTGGRETQYF. For the CDR3, the DNA is TGTGCCAGTAGTTTTGGGACAGGGGGCCGAGAGACCCAGTACTTC.

The V gene is TRBV12-5, the J gene TRBJ1-1; 10 nucleotides agree with TRBD1. The junction had 14 bases not matched to a gene; V was cut back by 0 bases and J by 1 base. Germline CDR1 reads LGHNT; CDR2 reads FRNRAP. The CDR3 covers 20 residues. CDR3 in amino acids: CASGLVLGTGAAGENTEAFF. CDR3 nucleotides: TGTGCTAGTGGTTTGGTTCTCGGGACAGGGGCCGCGGGGGAGAACACTGAAGCTTTCTTT.